Below, 5 T cell receptor beta chains from the same sample are listed, as sequenced in a study of tumor and adjacent non-tumor tissue in lung cancer listed by TCRdb under 2018. RNA was isolated from bulk unsorted tissue, and RNA quality was assessed with a NanoDrop ND-1000 and an Agilent 2100. Preparation of the library involved multiplex PCR. The reads were generated on an Illumina HiSeq 2500. TCRbeta libraries were constructed through three rounds of nested PCR with primers (Table S4) according to protocols adapted from ARM-PCR. The public reads were reprocessed in TCRdb via fastp at Q25 and MiXCR, keeping in-frame beta chains. Every CDR3 protein is listed once, alongside the most common genes and DNA of its rows. Recorded for this sample are approximately 130,000 distinct CDR3 sequences; 66% of them occurred a single time. Together, the top ten hold about 13% of the sample. Sequencing was done on a sample of lung tumor tissue. The receptors here all came from a man aged 25 to 40 with non-small cell lung cancer.

About this clonotype: An end of the junction differs from the germline gene, which may be a read error. V is TRBV12-3 or TRBV12-4 and J is TRBJ1-5, with unresolved D. This CDR3 has 13 amino acids. This CDR3 reads CASSRRLNQSQHF. The CDR3 DNA is TGTGCCAGCAGTCGCCGACTTAATCAGTCCCAGCATTTT.

Regarding this clonotype: Possible read error: a much larger clone is one base away. This chain links TRBV6-5 with TRBJ1-6; D not certain. The CDR3 loop spans 12 amino acids. CDR1 is MNHEY and CDR2 is SVGAGI in the germline V gene. The CDR3 sequence: CASNGGNSPPHF. In nucleotides, the CDR3 is TGTGCCAGCAATGGAGGCAATTCACCCCCCCACTTT.

In this sample, this clonotype turned up many times. V gene TRBV6-5 combines with J gene TRBJ2-1; D not resolved. This CDR3 region has 13 residues. V lost 2 bases, J lost 9 bases, and 11 bases lay in between. Per germline, CDR1 MNHEY and CDR2 SVGAGI. As DNA, the CDR3 is TGTGCCAGCAGTTACGATAAGGGCAGTGAGCAGTTCTTC. Its translation is CASSYDKGSEQFF.

Concerning this clonotype itself: A read error is possible here, since a much larger clone lies one base away. V usage is TRBV6-5 and J usage is TRBJ2-5; D remains ambiguous. The CDR3 covers 14 residues. Trimming shortened V by 2 bases and J by 5 bases, and 12 bases separated the two germline ends. Germline V gene data show CDR1 as MNHEY and CDR2 as SVGAGI. The CDR3 bases are TGTGCCAGCAGTTACGGTCCGAATCGGGAGACCCAGTACTTC. It translates to CASSYGPNRETQYF.

Notes on this clonotype: One junction end disagrees with the germline gene, perhaps due to a read error. The rearrangement links TRBV6-2 or TRBV6-3 to TRBJ2-7, with TRBD2 identical over 9 bases. The CDR3 covers 16 residues. CDR1 and CDR2 from the germline V gene are MNHEY and SVGEGT. The CDR3 loop is CASITSGAGGTYVQYF. The CDR3 nucleotides read TGTGCCAGCATCACCTCCGGAGCGGGGGGTACCTACGTGCAGTACTTC.